The 17 T cell receptor beta chains below all came from one sample that was sequenced in a study of blood T cell repertoires in COVID-19. Sequencing was performed with immunoSEQ multiplex PCR; in TCRdb, only in-frame clones are kept and a portion is missing. The sample has 65,000 to 85,000 clones, around nine tenths seen once. Source material: peripheral blood. Receptors were obtained from a human donor in a cohort sampled during active COVID-19.

The gene calls are TRBV11-2 and TRBJ1-6; 10 bases are a match to TRBD1. Germline lookup yields CDR1 SGHAT and CDR2 FQNNGV. CDR3 size: 15 residues. The V segment lost 4 bases and the J segment 10 bases; nucleotides outside the gene matches: 7. The CDR3 sequence: CASSSGGQGRSPLHF. The CDR3 nucleotides read TGTGCCAGCAGCTCAGGGGGACAGGGGCGATCACCCCTCCACTTT.

The rearrangement uses TRBV4-1 and TRBJ1-4; unclear D gene. This CDR3 comprises 15 residues. Between the trimmed V and J ends, which lost 4 bases and 6 bases, there was a span of 15 bases. Germline V gene sequence: CDR1 MGHRA, CDR2 YSYEKL. The CDR3 DNA reads as TGCGCCAGCAGCCCTCCCGGAGCCTTAGATGAAAAACTGTTTTTT. Residues: CASSPPGALDEKLFF.

The rearrangement joins TRBV7-6 to TRBJ2-5; D unresolved. Germline V gene lookup returns CDR1 SGHVS and CDR2 FNYEAQ. The V end was cut by 5 bases, the J end by 4 bases, with 11 bases between. The CDR3 covers 13 residues. CDR3 amino acids: CASSLNYGETQYF. The CDR3 nucleotides read TGTGCCAGCAGCCTGAATTACGGAGAGACCCAGTACTTC.

This clone occurred a few times. The chain recombines TRBV7-9 with TRBJ2-7, with 8 bases aligning to TRBD1. The ends lost 1 base at V and 5 bases at J; junction bases unmatched: 4. This CDR3 spans 14 amino acids. Germline CDR1 is SEHNR and CDR2 is FQNEAQ (reference sequence). CDR3 nucleotides: TGTGCCAGCAGCTTAGGGGACAGGAGGCACGAGCAGTACTTC. Translated, it gives CASSLGDRRHEQYF.

This clone was seen a handful of times. V gene TRBV7-8 combines with J gene TRBJ2-2; possible D gene TRBD2, 6 bases. Trimming cost V 6 bases and J 4 bases, with 9 bases left between them. In germline, CDR1 is SGHVS, CDR2 FQNEAQ. The CDR3 runs to 13 residues. CDR3 sequence: CASSSGVTGELFF. DNA for the CDR3: TGTGCCAGCAGTTCGGGAGTCACCGGGGAGCTGTTTTTT.

This sequence joins TRBV7-2 and TRBJ1-1; 10 nucleotides agree with TRBD1. Germline trimming cut 5 bases from V and 1 base from J; bases unmatched to any gene: 4. The CDR3 contains 15 residues. The germline V gene has CDR1 SGHTA and CDR2 FQGNSA. DNA of the CDR3: TGTGCCAGCAGCACATGGACAGGGGGGAACACTGAAGCTTTCTTT. Translated, it gives CASSTWTGGNTEAFF.

Here the CDR3 reads CASSLAVTASYEQYF. The CDR3 region has the DNA TGTGCCAGCAGCTTGGCCGTGACAGCCTCCTACGAGCAGTACTTC. The gene calls are TRBV5-5 and TRBJ2-7, with D maybe TRBD1 (5 bases). The germline CDR1 and CDR2 sequences are SGHKS and YYEKEE (reference sequence). V lost 0 bases and J lost 0, with 10 bases in between. CDR3 length: 15 residues.

This chain links TRBV6-6 with TRBJ2-1, with D tentatively TRBD1 (6 bases). This CDR3 is built from 11 residues. Germline V CDR1 and CDR2: MNHNY, SVGAGI (reference sequence). V lost 6 bases and J lost 10, with 10 bases in between. The CDR3 reads CASSLGAEQFF. The CDR3 bases are TGTGCCAGCAGCCTGGGGGCAGAGCAGTTCTTC.

A few counts support this clone. This chain joins TRBV7-2 and TRBJ1-6, with D maybe TRBD1 (5 bases). V was cut by 5 bases and J by 14 bases, with 19 bases left in between. From germline, CDR1 is SGHTA and CDR2 FQGNSA. The CDR3 has 14 residues. CDR3 sequence: CASSQQMGPEALHF. DNA of the CDR3: TGTGCCAGCAGCCAACAGATGGGGCCCGAGGCCCTCCACTTT.

The gene calls are TRBV5-4 and TRBJ1-1, with 7 bases that match TRBD1. The CDR3 is 13 amino acids. The germline V gene has CDR1 SGHNT and CDR2 YYREEE (reference sequence). V lost 4 bases, J lost 11 bases, and 11 bases stayed unmatched. In DNA, the CDR3 is TGTGCCAGCAGCCCCCCGCAAGGGGGCAATGCTTTCTTT. It yields the protein CASSPPQGGNAFF. The variable domain in full, completed from reference TRBV5-4 and TRBJ1-1, reads ETGVTQSPTHLIKTRGQQVTLRCSSQSGHNTVSWYQQALGQGPQFIFQYYREEENGRGNFPPRFSGLQFPNYSSELNVNALELDDSALYLCASSPPQGGNAFFGQGTRLTVV.

The rearrangement links TRBV4-2 to TRBJ2-3; 9 nucleotides agree with TRBD2. This CDR3 is 18 amino acids long. Per germline, CDR1 LGHNA and CDR2 YNFKEQ. The ends lost 0 bases at V and 6 bases at J; junction bases unmatched: 13. CDR3 amino acids: CASSQDLGLAGPRDTQYF. The CDR3 DNA reads as TGTGCCAGCAGCCAAGATTTAGGCCTAGCGGGGCCCAGGGATACGCAGTATTTT.

The chain couples TRBV13 to TRBJ2-7; D is unresolved. CDR3 length equals 14 residues. Per germline, CDR1 PRHDT and CDR2 FYEKMQ (reference sequence). V lost 2 bases and J 4 bases, leaving 12 bases between the germline ends. The CDR3 loop reads CASSLKWLRYEQYF. CDR3 nucleotides: TGTGCCAGCAGCTTAAAGTGGTTGAGGTACGAGCAGTACTTC.

In its sample, this clone was seen once. V gene TRBV7-9 combines with J gene TRBJ1-1; maybe TRBD1 (6 bases). V shed 1 base and J shed 0 bases, with 9 bases lying between them. This CDR3 contains 15 residues. CDR1 SEHNR and CDR2 FQNEAQ come from the germline V gene (reference sequence). The CDR3 reads CASSLEAGVNTEAFF. CDR3 in DNA: TGTGCCAGCAGCTTAGAGGCAGGGGTGAACACTGAAGCTTTCTTT.

The table lists this clone with a count of one. V usage is TRBV7-8 and J usage is TRBJ2-3; 7 bases match TRBD2. The CDR3 contains 15 residues. The germline V gene has CDR1 SGHVS and CDR2 FQNEAQ. The trim removed 6 bases at V and 0 bases at J, leaving 6 bases unmatched. The CDR3 coding sequence is TGTGCCAGCAGGCCTCTAGCGGTTAGCACAGATACGCAGTATTTT. It is translated as CASRPLAVSTDTQYF.

V and J are TRBV7-3 and TRBJ2-3, with 7 bases fitting TRBD1. Trimming cost V 6 bases and J 2 bases; bases outside gene matches: 5. CDR3 size: 14 residues. Germline V gene lookup returns CDR1 SGHTA and CDR2 FQGTGA. The CDR3 protein is CASSLTGSTDTQYF. DNA of the CDR3: TGTGCCAGCAGTTTGACAGGGTCCACAGATACGCAGTATTTT.

The chain carries TRBV19 and TRBJ2-2; 15 bases line up with TRBD2. This CDR3 is 17 amino acids long. Germline CDR1 reads LNHDA; CDR2 reads SQIVND (reference sequence). V dropped 1 base and J dropped 4; count of bases not matched to a gene: 1. The CDR3 protein is CASSIGTSGGATGELFF. In DNA form, the CDR3 reads TGTGCCAGTAGTATAGGGACTAGCGGGGGGGCCACCGGGGAGCTGTTTTTT. Full variable domain (rest looked up from reference TRBV19 and TRBJ2-2): DGGITQSPKYLFRKEGQNVTLSCEQNLNHDAMYWYRQDPGQGLRLIYYSQIVNDFQKGDIAEGYSVSREKKESFPLTVTSAQKNPTAFYLCASSIGTSGGATGELFFGEGSRLTVL.

The V gene is TRBV5-1, the J gene TRBJ2-3; the match to TRBD2 covers 8 bases. CDR1 is SGHRS, CDR2 YFSETQ, per germline. The CDR3 contains 14 residues. The V gene end was trimmed by 0 bases and the J gene end by 5 bases; junction bases not matched to a gene: 2. DNA of the CDR3: TGCGCCAGCAGCTTGGGACTAGCGAGAGATACGCAGTATTTT. Amino acids: CASSLGLARDTQYF.